Each of the 2 T cell receptor beta chains below was sequenced from the same sample in a study of OX40 agonist ivuxolimab in advanced cancers. Libraries were prepared through the immunoSEQ multiplex PCR assay. Imported from immuneACCESS, the table was reduced by TCRdb to in-frame sequences with V and J called. These copies leave out some clones; in studies compared against another copy, an unresolved V gene accounts for under half, and the cause of the remainder is not known. The sample records about 62,000 clones, almost 95% of which are singletons. Roughly 13% of the sample comes from the top ten. The material sequenced was CD4+ or CD8+ T cells sorted from blood, taken in a trial of the OX40 agonist ivuxolimab. These receptors originate from an adult with an advanced solid tumor such as melanoma, head and neck, liver or kidney cancer.

The chain combines TRBV10-3 with TRBJ2-5; D gene uncertain. The CDR3 loop spans 14 amino acids. V lost 0 bases, J lost 1 base, and 6 bases lay in between. The germline V gene encodes CDR1 ENHRY and CDR2 SYGVKD. The chain's CDR3 is CAISESWSQETQYF. CDR3 nucleotides: TGTGCCATCAGTGAGTCTTGGAGCCAAGAGACCCAGTACTTC.

The chain links TRBV15 to TRBJ1-4, with a weak D call TRBD1 (5 bases). Deletions cut 0 bases from V and 3 bases from J, with 11 bases between. CDR3 length: 16 residues. The germline V gene encodes CDR1 LNHNV and CDR2 YYDKDF (reference sequence). CDR3 sequence (DNA): TGTGCCACCAGCAGAGATGTACAGGCTTCTAATGAAAAACTGTTTTTT. This codes for CATSRDVQASNEKLFF.